This T cell receptor (beta chain) was identified during a study of T cell repertoires in cytomegalovirus infection (dated 2019 in TCRdb). Regarding the research as a whole: Donor HLA type was relevant to the analysis, as public TCR beta signatures indicated carriage of CMV infection together with the matching HLA type.

The instrument given in TCRdb is Illumina HiSeq 1500. TCRdb reworked the public reads: Q25 trimming with fastp, MiXCR clone assembly, productive beta chains retained. Entries are consolidated by CDR3 protein sequence, retaining the most common genes and DNA. Within this sample are some 57,000 distinct CDR3 sequences, with 33% of them counted one time only. About three quarters of the sample goes to the ten largest clones. For CDR1 and CDR2, the germline V gene (reference sequence) lists SGHNT and YYREEE. The CDR3 holds 18 amino acids from the cysteine to the phenylalanine. Solely the CDR3 DNA is kept, with 54 bases framed from the first base. A distance of 22 bases separates the germline ends of V and J, which lose 4 bases and 0 bases respectively. Paper-wide results and their limitations: In both this cohort and an independent roughly 330-donor cohort, the cumulative frequency of public TCR beta family members distinguished carriers of CMV infection plus the relevant HLA type. The ex vivo response was dominated by HLA-C-restricted CMV-specific TCR beta clonotypes, which also provided the single most frequent clonotype in two of eight donors.

Comments on this clonotype: Its antigen is unknown. Per-base quality was not reported, and no clone a single base away is much larger than it.

Sequencing was done on a sample of PBMCs, sequenced either directly or after in vitro stimulation (not recorded which). Here the chain combines TRBV5-4 and TRBJ1-1, and TRBD1 may be the D gene, going by 6 matching bases. The clonotype was recovered from a human donor in good health (CMV status not recorded). Some clones in this sample may be carry-over from other donors' samples. The DNA is TGTGCCAGCAGCCGCGGAGCCGGGGGGGGGCGCCTGAACACTGAAGCTTTCTTT. This translates into CASSRGAGGGRLNTEAFF.